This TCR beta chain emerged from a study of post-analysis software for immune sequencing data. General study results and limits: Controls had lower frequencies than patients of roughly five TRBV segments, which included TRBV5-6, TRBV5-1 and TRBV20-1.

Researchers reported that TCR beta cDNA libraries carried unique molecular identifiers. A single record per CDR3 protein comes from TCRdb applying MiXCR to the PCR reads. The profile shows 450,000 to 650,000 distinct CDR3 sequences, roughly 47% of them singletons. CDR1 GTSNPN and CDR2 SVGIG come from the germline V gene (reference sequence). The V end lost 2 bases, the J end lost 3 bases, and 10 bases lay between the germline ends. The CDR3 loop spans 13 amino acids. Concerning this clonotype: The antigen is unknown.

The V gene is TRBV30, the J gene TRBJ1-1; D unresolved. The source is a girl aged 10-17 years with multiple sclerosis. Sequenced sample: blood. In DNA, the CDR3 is TGTGCCTGGAGTCCAAACTTGGACACTGAAGCTTTCTTT. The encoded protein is CAWSPNLDTEAFF.